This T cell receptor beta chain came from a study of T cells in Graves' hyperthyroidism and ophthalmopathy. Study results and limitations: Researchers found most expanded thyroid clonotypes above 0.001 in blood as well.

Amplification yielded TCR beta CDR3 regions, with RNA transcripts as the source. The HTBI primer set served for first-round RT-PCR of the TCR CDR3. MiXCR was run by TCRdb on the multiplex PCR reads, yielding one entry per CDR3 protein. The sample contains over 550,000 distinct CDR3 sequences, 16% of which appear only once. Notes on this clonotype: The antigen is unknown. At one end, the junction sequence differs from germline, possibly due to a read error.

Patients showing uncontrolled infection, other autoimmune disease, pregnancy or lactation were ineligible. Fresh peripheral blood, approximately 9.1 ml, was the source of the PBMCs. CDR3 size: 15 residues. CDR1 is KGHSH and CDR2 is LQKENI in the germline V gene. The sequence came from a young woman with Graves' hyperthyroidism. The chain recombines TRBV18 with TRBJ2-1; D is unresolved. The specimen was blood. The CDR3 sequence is CPSSPLTVGGNEQFF. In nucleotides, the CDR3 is TGTCCCAGCTCACCACTCACTGTAGGTGGCAATGAGCAGTTCTTC.